This T cell receptor beta chain was identified during a study of T cells in Graves' hyperthyroidism and ophthalmopathy. Stable hyperthyroidism: no ophthalmopathy progression over 18 months of follow-up. Lactation, pregnancy, other autoimmune disease or uncontrolled infection led to exclusion of patients. CDR1 MNHNS and CDR2 SASEGT come from the germline V gene. V was pared by 7 bases and J by 3 bases, with 12 bases of the junction left unmatched. The length of the CDR3 is 15 residues. This clonotype was counted ten times or more. RNA transcripts yielded amplified TCR beta CDR3 regions. RT-PCR in the first round (using the HTBI primer set) targeted the TCR CDR3. TCRdb re-analysed the multiplex PCR reads in MiXCR, keeping a single row per CDR3 protein. In the table there are hundreds of thousands of distinct CDR3 sequences, 15% to 20% of which are singletons.

Material for sequencing was blood. This chain joins TRBV6-1 and TRBJ2-7; 7 nucleotides align to TRBD1. This TCR was recovered from a woman under 30 with Graves' hyperthyroidism. This CDR3 reads CASTSPDRSGYEQYF. CDR3 in DNA: TGTGCCAGCACCTCCCCGGACAGGTCGGGCTACGAGCAGTACTTC.